This T cell receptor (beta chain) originates from a study of blood T cells in healthy people across ages. Alongside a J-beta primer mix, a sample-barcoded 5' primer served in a second PCR lasting 7 to 11 cycles. One entry per CDR3 protein, called by TCRdb with MiXCR from the 5' RACE reads. The sample shows 1.5 million to 2 million distinct CDR3 sequences, 30% to 40% of them seen only once. V was cut by 3 bases and J by 3 bases, with 8 bases left in between. The CDR3 runs to 13 residues. Only one count was recorded for this clonotype. This chain links TRBV12-3 or TRBV12-4 with TRBJ1-1; D ambiguous. The sequencing input was blood. This TCR was sampled from a human donor in good health. The CDR3 DNA follows: TGTGCCAGCAGTTTTCAGCTATACACTGAAGCTTTCTTT. Protein product: CASSFQLYTEAFF.